This T cell receptor beta chain came from a study of blood T cells in healthy people across ages. Findings and caveats of the study: Comparison with aged donors showed that long-lived donors had more naive CD4+ cells and higher diversity.

Looked up from germline, CDR1 is DFQATT and CDR2 is SNEGSKA (reference sequence). V dropped 3 bases and J dropped 8; count of bases not matched to a gene: 4. This CDR3 spans 13 amino acids. Comment on this clonotype: The antigen is not known.

A sample-barcoded 5' primer and a J-beta primer mix were used in a second PCR of roughly 6 to 11 cycles. Via MiXCR, TCRdb re-called the 5' RACE reads, giving one row per CDR3 protein. Among roughly 500,000 distinct CDR3 sequences listed, nearly 25% were seen once. The same sample was also used in a study of T cells of mothers and their children. That paper notes: Each mother gave over 10 million TCR beta CDR3 reads; each child, around 3 million.

Source material: blood. The TCR originated in a boy aged 5-17 years in good health. V gene TRBV20-1 combines with J gene TRBJ1-4; 9 positions match TRBD1. The CDR3: CSARDRGGEKLFF. CDR3 bases: TGCAGTGCTAGGGACAGGGGAGGGGAAAAACTGTTTTTT.